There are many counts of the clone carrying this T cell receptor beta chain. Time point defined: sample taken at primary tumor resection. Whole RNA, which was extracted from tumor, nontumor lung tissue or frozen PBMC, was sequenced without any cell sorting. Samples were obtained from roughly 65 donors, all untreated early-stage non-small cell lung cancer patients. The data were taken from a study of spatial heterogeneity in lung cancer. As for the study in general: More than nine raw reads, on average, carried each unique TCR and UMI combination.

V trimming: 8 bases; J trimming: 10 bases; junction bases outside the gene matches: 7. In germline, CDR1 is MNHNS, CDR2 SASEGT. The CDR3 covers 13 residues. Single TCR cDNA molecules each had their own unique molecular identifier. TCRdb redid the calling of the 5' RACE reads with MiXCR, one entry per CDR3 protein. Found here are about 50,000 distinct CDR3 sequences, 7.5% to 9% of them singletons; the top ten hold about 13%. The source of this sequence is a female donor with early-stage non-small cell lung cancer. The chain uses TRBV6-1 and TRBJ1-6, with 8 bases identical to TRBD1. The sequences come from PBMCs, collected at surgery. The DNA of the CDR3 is TGTGCCAGCCAGGGGGCTGGTTCCTCACCCCTCCACTTT. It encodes CASQGAGSSPLHF.